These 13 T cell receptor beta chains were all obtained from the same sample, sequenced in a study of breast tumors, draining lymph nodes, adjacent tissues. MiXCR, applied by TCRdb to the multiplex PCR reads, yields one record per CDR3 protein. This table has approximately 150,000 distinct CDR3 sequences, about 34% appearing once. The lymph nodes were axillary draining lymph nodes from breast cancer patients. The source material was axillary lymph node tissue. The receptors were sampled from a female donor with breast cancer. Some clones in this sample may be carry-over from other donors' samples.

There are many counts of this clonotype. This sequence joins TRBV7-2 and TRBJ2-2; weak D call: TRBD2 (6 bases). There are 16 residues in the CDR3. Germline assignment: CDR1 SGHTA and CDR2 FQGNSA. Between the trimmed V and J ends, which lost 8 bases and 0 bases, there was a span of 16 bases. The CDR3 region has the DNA TGTGCCAGCGGAACTCTGGGGGGAGCGAACACCGGGGAGCTGTTTTTT. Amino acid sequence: CASGTLGGANTGELFF.

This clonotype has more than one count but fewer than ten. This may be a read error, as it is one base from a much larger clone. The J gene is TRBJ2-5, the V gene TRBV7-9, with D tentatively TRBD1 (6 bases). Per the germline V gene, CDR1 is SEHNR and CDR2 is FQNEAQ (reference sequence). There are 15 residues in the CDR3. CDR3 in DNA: TGTGCCAGCAGCTCGTTGACCAGGGGTCAAGAGACCCAGCACTTC. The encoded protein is CASSSLTRGQETQHF. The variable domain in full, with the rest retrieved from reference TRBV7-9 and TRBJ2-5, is DTGVSQNPRHKITKRGQNVTFRCDPISEHNRLYWYRQTLGQGPEFLTYFQNEAQLEKSRLLSDRFSAERPKGSFSTLEIQRTEQGDSAMYLCASSSLTRGQETQHFGPGTRLLVL.

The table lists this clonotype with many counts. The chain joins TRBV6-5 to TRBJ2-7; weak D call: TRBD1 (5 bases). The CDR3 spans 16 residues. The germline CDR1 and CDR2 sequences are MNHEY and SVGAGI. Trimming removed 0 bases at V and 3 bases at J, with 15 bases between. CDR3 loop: CASSYSPGRRGYEQYF. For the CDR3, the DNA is TGTGCCAGCAGTTACTCCCCTGGGCGTAGGGGCTACGAGCAGTACTTC.

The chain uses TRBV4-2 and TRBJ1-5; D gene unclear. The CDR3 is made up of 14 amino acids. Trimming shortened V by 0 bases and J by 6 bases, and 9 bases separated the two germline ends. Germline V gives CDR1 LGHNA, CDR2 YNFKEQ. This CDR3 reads CASSQDRSIQPQHF. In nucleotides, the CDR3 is TGTGCCAGCAGCCAAGACAGGTCGATTCAGCCCCAGCATTTT.

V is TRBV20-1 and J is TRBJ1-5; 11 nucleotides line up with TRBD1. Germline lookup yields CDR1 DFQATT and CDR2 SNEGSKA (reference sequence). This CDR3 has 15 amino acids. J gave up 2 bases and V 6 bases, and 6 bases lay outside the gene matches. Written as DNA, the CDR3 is TGCAGTGCCCGGACAGGGGGCGGTGGCAATCAGCCCCAGCATTTT. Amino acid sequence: CSARTGGGGNQPQHF.

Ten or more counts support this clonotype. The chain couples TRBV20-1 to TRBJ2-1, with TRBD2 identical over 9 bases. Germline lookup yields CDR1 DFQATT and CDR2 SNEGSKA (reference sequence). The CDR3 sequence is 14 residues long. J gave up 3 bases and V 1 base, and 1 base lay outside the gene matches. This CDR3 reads CSARVAGVYNEQFF. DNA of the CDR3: TGCAGTGCTAGAGTAGCGGGGGTCTACAATGAGCAGTTCTTC.

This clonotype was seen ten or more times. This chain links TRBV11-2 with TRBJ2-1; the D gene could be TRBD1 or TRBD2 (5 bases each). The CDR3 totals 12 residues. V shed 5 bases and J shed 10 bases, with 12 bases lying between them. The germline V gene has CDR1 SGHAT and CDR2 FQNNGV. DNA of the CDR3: TGTGCCAGCAGCCTTACCGGGGCAGAGCAGTTCTTC. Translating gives CASSLTGAEQFF.

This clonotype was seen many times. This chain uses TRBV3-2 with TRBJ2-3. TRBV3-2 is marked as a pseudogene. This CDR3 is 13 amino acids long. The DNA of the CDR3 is TGTGCCAGCAGCAATAGCCTAACAGATACGCAGTATTTT. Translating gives CASSNSLTDTQYF.

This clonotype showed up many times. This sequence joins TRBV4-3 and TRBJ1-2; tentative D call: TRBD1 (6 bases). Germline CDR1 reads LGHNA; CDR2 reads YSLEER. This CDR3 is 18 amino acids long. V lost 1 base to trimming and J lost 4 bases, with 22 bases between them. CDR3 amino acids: CASSQVGLQGPLGYGYTF. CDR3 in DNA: TGCGCCAGCAGCCAAGTGGGCTTACAGGGTCCTCTAGGCTATGGCTACACCTTC.

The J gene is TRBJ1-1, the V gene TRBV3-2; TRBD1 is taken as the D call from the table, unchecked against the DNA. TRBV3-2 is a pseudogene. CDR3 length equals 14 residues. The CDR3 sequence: CASSQGDRNTEAFF. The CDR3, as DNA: TGTGCCAGCAGCCAGGGGGACAGGAACACTGAAGCTTTCTTT.

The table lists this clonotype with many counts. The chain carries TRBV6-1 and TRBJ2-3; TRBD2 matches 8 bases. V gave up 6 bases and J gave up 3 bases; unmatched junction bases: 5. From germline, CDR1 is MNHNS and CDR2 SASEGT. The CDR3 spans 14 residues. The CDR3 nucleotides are TGTGCCAGCAGACCTAGCGGGCCGACAGATACGCAGTATTTT. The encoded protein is CASRPSGPTDTQYF.

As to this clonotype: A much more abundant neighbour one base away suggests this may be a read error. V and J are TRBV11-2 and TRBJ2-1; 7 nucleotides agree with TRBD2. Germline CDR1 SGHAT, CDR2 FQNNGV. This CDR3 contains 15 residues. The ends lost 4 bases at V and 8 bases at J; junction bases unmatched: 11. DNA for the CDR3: TGTGCCAGCAGCTCCCCAAGCGGGGCGTTCGATGAGCAGTTCTTC. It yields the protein CASSSPSGAFDEQFF.

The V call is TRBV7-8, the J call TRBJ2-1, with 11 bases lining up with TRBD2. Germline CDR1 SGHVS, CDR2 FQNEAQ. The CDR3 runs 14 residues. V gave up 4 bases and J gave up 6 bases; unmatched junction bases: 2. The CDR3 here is CASSSTSGTNEQFF. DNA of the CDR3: TGTGCCAGCAGCTCGACTAGCGGGACCAATGAGCAGTTCTTC.